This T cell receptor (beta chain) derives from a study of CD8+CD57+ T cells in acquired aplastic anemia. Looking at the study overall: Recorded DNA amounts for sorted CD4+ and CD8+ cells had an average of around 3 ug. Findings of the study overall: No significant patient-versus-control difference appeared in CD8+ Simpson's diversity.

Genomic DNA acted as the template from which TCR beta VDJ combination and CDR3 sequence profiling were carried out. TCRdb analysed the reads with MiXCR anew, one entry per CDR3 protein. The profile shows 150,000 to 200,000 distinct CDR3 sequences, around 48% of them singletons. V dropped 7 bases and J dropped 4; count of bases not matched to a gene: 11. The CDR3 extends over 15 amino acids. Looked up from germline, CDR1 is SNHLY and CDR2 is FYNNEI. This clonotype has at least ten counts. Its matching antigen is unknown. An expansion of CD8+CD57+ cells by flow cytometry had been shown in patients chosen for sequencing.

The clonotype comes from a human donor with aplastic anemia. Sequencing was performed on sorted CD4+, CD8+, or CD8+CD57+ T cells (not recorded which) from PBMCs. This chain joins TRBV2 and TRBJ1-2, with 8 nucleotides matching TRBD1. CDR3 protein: CASIKTGQDRYGYTF. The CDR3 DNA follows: TGTGCCAGCATTAAAACGGGACAGGATCGCTATGGCTACACCTTC. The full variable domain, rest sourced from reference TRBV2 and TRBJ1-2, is EPEVTQTPSHQVTQMGQEVILRCVPISNHLYFYWYRQILGQKVEFLVSFYNNEISEKSEIFDDQFSVERPDGSNFTLKIRSTKLEDSAMYFCASIKTGQDRYGYTFGSGTRLTVV.